The rows below give T cell receptor beta chains drawn from one sample of a study of beta chain features in type 1 diabetes. Clones were sequenced by immunoSEQ multiplex PCR, and TCRdb holds only the in-frame ones, with some missing. The table includes just under 150,000 clones, 10% to 15% detected once. Material for sequencing was central memory CD4+ T cells from blood. The source is a man in his late teens or twenties with type 1 diabetes. Both conserved end residues are part of each CDR3. Fields, in order: D gene, J gene, V gene, clone size, CDR3 protein, CDR3 DNA. The D gene is left open where the match is weak. The size entry is marked missing in some rows and otherwise reads once, few, many or a size class.

TRBD2,TRBJ2-3,TRBV5-1,.,CASSVGVASGGTDTQYF,TGCGCCAGCAGCGTGGGAGTCGCTAGCGGTGGGACAGATACGCAGTATTTT
.,TRBJ2-7,TRBV30,.,CAWSSRLEEQYF,TGTGCCTGGAGTTCTCGGCTGGAGGAGCAGTACTTC
TRBD1,TRBJ2-3,TRBV4-2,.,CASSQDRTGGSTDTQYF,TGTGCCAGCAGCCAAGATCGGACAGGGGGAAGCACAGATACGCAGTATTTT
.,TRBJ2-4,TRBV10-2,few,CASSEEGLPRNIQYF,TGCGCCAGCAGTGAGGAGGGACTCCCCAGGAACATTCAGTACTTC
.,TRBJ2-2,TRBV30,few,CAWSVEVNRELFF,TGTGCCTGGAGTGTAGAAGTTAACCGGGAGCTGTTTTTT
TRBD1,TRBJ1-2,TRBV30,many,CAWSRSGGTNYGYTF,TGTGCCTGGAGTCGCTCAGGGGGTACTAACTATGGCTACACCTTC
.,TRBJ1-2,TRBV5-1,.,CASSLAGSGGYTF,TGCGCCAGCAGCTTGGCAGGGAGTGGCGGCTACACCTTC
.,TRBJ1-1,TRBV19,.,CASSGFTEAFF,TGTGCCAGCTCAGGGTTTACTGAAGCTTTCTTT
.,TRBJ2-3,TRBV2,.,CASSREQGLTDTQYF,TGTGCCAGCAGTAGGGAGCAGGGCCTCACAGATACGCAGTATTTT
TRBD2,TRBJ2-3,TRBV7-9,few,CASSTSSGGAVSTDTQYF,TGTGCCAGCAGCACCTCTAGCGGGGGGGCTGTTAGTACAGATACGCAGTATTTT
.,TRBJ2-5,TRBV18,few,CASSAGMGETQYF,TGTGCCAGCTCAGCAGGGATGGGAGAGACCCAGTACTTC
.,TRBJ2-7,TRBV6-5,few,CASTRGDMYEQYF,TGTGCCAGCACCCGAGGGGATATGTACGAGCAGTACTTC
.,TRBJ1-2,TRBV25-1,few,CASSDWGDLYGYTF,TGTGCCAGCAGTGACTGGGGCGATCTCTATGGCTACACCTTC
TRBD1,TRBJ2-7,TRBV7-6,.,CASSLSGQSFEQYF,TGTGCCAGCAGCTTATCGGGACAGAGCTTTGAGCAGTACTTC
.,TRBJ2-7,TRBV2,.,CASSQPTGIMDEQYF,TGTGCCAGCAGTCAACCTACAGGGATTATGGACGAGCAGTACTTC
.,TRBJ1-1,TRBV4-1,many,CASSPHRETNTEAFF,TGCGCCAGCAGCCCCCACCGGGAAACGAACACTGAAGCTTTCTTT
.,TRBJ2-3,TRBV6-6,few,CASSSPPTDTQYF,TGTGCCAGCAGTTCCCCCCCGACGGATACGCAGTATTTT
TRBD1,TRBJ1-1,TRBV6-1,.,CASSDRQGPGSTSTEAFF,TGTGCCAGCAGTGACAGACAGGGGCCGGGCTCAACGAGCACTGAAGCTTTCTTT
TRBD1,TRBJ2-7,TRBV30,.,CAWRTMGQGASYEQYF,TGTGCCTGGAGGACCATGGGACAGGGGGCTTCCTACGAGCAGTACTTC
TRBD1,TRBJ1-2,TRBV29-1,.,CSVAGQGAEGYTF,TGCAGCGTCGCGGGACAGGGGGCTGAGGGCTACACCTTC
.,TRBJ1-5,TRBV23-1,few,CATGRNNQPQHF,TGCGCCACGGGGAGAAATAATCAGCCCCAGCATTTT
.,TRBJ2-7,TRBV5-1,few,CASTPTGTTYEQYF,TGCGCCAGCACCCCGACCGGGACGACCTACGAGCAGTACTTC
.,TRBJ2-7,TRBV5-1,few,CASSLGAEGEQYF,TGCGCCAGCAGCTTGGGGGCCGAGGGCGAGCAGTACTTC
TRBD2,TRBJ2-3,TRBV28,few,CASRTPQRGGFRDTQYF,TGTGCCAGCAGGACGCCCCAGCGGGGGGGTTTCAGAGATACGCAGTATTTT
.,TRBJ1-1,TRBV28,many,CASSAIDRDDTEAFF,TGTGCCAGCAGTGCGATCGATAGGGACGACACTGAAGCTTTCTTT
TRBD1,TRBJ2-7,TRBV5-6,.,CASSRDSPYEQYF,TGTGCCAGCAGTCGGGACAGTCCCTACGAGCAGTACTTC
.,TRBJ1-5,TRBV30,few,CALGGTKGQPQHF,TGTGCCTTGGGTGGGACGAAAGGTCAGCCCCAGCATTTT
.,TRBJ2-1,TRBV28,.,CASSHTGAVILGYNEQFF,TGTGCCAGCAGTCACACCGGAGCGGTAATCCTAGGATACAATGAGCAGTTCTTC
TRBD1,TRBJ2-3,TRBV6-6,.,CASSPGTGYTDTQYF,TGTGCCAGCAGTCCCGGGACAGGGTACACAGATACGCAGTATTTT
TRBD1,TRBJ1-3,TRBV18,few,CASSKTGEGNTIYF,TGTGCCAGCTCCAAGACAGGGGAAGGAAACACCATATATTTT
.,TRBJ1-6,TRBV30,few,CAWSVGPNSPLHF,TGTGCCTGGAGTGTCGGTCCGAATTCACCCCTCCACTTT
.,TRBJ2-3,TRBV7-2,many,CASSPFLPGADTQYF,TGTGCCAGCAGCCCATTTTTACCGGGAGCAGATACGCAGTATTTT
.,TRBJ1-2,TRBV11-1,.,CASSFRDYGYTF,TGTGCCAGCAGCTTTCGAGACTATGGCTACACCTTC
TRBD1,TRBJ2-7,TRBV28,.,CAITGESYEQYF,TGTGCCATTACAGGGGAGTCCTACGAGCAGTACTTC
.,TRBJ1-2,TRBV27,many,CASRITGSLGDGYTF,TGTGCCAGCAGAATTACAGGGTCCTTAGGCGATGGCTACACCTTC
TRBD1,TRBJ2-1,TRBV29-1,few,CSVHRDRTYNEQFF,TGCAGCGTACACCGGGACAGGACCTACAATGAGCAGTTCTTC
.,TRBJ2-7,TRBV6-1,few,CASQKGQTYEQYF,TGTGCCAGCCAGAAGGGGCAGACCTACGAGCAGTACTTC
.,TRBJ1-2,TRBV29-1,.,CSVGYHGNYGYTF,TGCAGCGTTGGGTATCACGGTAACTATGGCTACACCTTC
.,TRBJ2-7,TRBV10-3,many,CAIRGTFLYEQYF,TGTGCCATCAGAGGGACGTTCCTTTACGAGCAGTACTTC
.,TRBJ2-7,TRBV30,.,CAWSAGINSFPYEQYF,TGTGCCTGGAGTGCAGGGATAAACAGCTTTCCCTACGAGCAGTACTTC
.,TRBJ1-6,TRBV7-2,.,CASTRTVNSPLHF,TGTGCCAGCACCAGGACAGTAAATTCACCCCTCCACTTT
TRBD1,TRBJ1-2,TRBV6-5,few,CASSLRDRFGYTF,TGTGCCAGCAGCCTCCGGGACAGGTTTGGCTACACCTTC
.,TRBJ2-3,TRBV5-6,many,CASSLLTESSTDTQYF,TGTGCCAGCAGCTTGCTTACTGAGTCCAGCACAGATACGCAGTATTTT
.,TRBJ1-6,TRBV7-9,few,CASSLGESPLHF,TGTGCCAGCAGCTTAGGGGAATCACCCCTCCACTTT
.,TRBJ1-1,TRBV5-6,.,CASSLTGTEAFF,TGTGCCAGCAGCTTGACAGGTACTGAAGCTTTCTTT